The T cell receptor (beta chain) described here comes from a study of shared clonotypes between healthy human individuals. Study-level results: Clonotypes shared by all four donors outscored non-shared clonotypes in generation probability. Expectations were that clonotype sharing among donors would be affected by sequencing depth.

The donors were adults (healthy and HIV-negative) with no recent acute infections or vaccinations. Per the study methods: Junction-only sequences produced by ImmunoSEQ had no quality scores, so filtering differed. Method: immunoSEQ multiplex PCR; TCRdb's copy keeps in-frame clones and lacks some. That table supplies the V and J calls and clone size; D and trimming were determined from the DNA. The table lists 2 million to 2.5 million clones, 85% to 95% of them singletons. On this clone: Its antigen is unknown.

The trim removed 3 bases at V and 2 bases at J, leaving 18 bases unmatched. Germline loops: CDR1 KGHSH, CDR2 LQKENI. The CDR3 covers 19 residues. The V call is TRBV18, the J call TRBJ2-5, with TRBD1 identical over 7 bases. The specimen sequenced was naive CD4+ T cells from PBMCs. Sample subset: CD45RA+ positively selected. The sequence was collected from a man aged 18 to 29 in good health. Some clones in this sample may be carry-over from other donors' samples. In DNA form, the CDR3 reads TGTGCCAGCTCACCTTTTAGGCTGGGACAGCGCCCTACACAAGAGACCCAGTACTTC. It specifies CASSPFRLGQRPTQETQYF.